These T cell receptor beta chains were read from a single sample in a study of beta chain features in type 1 diabetes. Method: immunoSEQ multiplex PCR; TCRdb's copy keeps in-frame clones and lacks some. Of about 650,000 clones in the sample, 9.5% to 15% were seen once. Source material: naive CD4+ T cells from blood. The source of these receptors is a young man with type 1 diabetes. Both conserved end residues are part of each CDR3. Fields, in order: clone size, D gene, J gene, V gene, CDR3 protein, CDR3 DNA. The D gene is left open where the match is weak. Size tells how often a clone was seen (once, few, many) or the class of an expanded clone, and some rows leave it out.

few | . | TRBJ1-6 | TRBV30 | CAWSLLNNRGSPLHF | TGTGCCTGGAGTTTGCTGAACAATCGGGGATCACCCCTCCACTTT
few | . | TRBJ1-5 | TRBV19 | CASSMGTQGVQPQHF | TGTGCCAGTAGTATGGGGACTCAAGGTGTTCAGCCCCAGCATTTT
. | . | TRBJ2-2 | TRBV10-3 | CAISEGANTGELFF | TGTGCCATCAGTGAGGGGGCTAACACCGGGGAGCTGTTTTTT
. | . | TRBJ1-2 | TRBV6-5 | CASSLRQHYGYTF | TGTGCCAGCAGCCTCCGACAGCACTATGGCTACACCTTC
. | TRBD1 | TRBJ1-2 | TRBV29-1 | CSVAGQGYGYTF | TGCAGCGTTGCGGGACAGGGATATGGCTACACCTTC
few | TRBD1 | TRBJ2-1 | TRBV5-4 | CASSWGQADNEQFF | TGTGCCAGCAGCTGGGGACAGGCGGACAATGAGCAGTTCTTC
few | . | TRBJ1-3 | TRBV11-3 | CASSLVGGNTIYF | TGTGCCAGCAGCTTGGTCGGAGGAAACACCATATATTTT
. | TRBD2 | TRBJ2-7 | TRBV7-2 | CASSLGGGGSSYEQYF | TGTGCCAGCAGCTTAGGAGGCGGGGGATCCTCCTACGAGCAGTACTTC
few | . | TRBJ1-4 | TRBV5-4 | CASSLGGTNEKLFF | TGTGCCAGCAGCTTGGGCGGTACGAATGAAAAACTGTTTTTT
. | . | TRBJ2-1 | TRBV9 | CASSVTPDGNEQFF | TGTGCCAGCAGCGTCACCCCCGACGGCAATGAGCAGTTCTTC
few | . | TRBJ1-4 | TRBV25-1 | CASSEEGGYLEKLFF | TGTGCCAGCAGTGAAGAGGGCGGGTACCTCGAAAAACTGTTTTTT
. | TRBD1 | TRBJ2-7 | TRBV5-6 | CASSFWDRGTSGLW | TGTGCCAGCAGCTTCTGGGACAGGGGAACATCTGGCCTTTGG
few | . | TRBJ2-7 | TRBV27 | CASSAIPSYEQYF | TGTGCCAGCAGTGCTATTCCGTCCTACGAGCAGTACTTC
. | . | TRBJ2-5 | TRBV28 | CASIGGPETQYF | TGTGCCAGCATCGGGGGGCCGGAGACCCAGTACTTC
. | . | TRBJ1-5 | TRBV2 | CASLARYNQPQHF | TGTGCCTCCCTCGCCAGATACAATCAGCCCCAGCATTTT
. | . | TRBJ2-3 | TRBV7-9 | CASSLRGAASTDTQYF | TGTGCCAGCAGCTTGCGTGGGGCCGCTAGCACAGATACGCAGTATTTT
few | . | TRBJ2-1 | TRBV2 | CASSEAQASYGEQFF | TGTGCCAGCAGTGAAGCGCAGGCTAGCTACGGTGAGCAGTTCTTC
few | . | TRBJ1-4 | TRBV5-1 | CASSSDSAEKLFF | TGCGCCAGCAGCTCGGACAGTGCCGAAAAACTGTTTTTT
few | TRBD1 | TRBJ1-2 | TRBV2 | CASSERGQGHGYTF | TGTGCCAGCAGTGAGCGGGGACAGGGGCATGGCTACACCTTC
. | TRBD1 | TRBJ2-5 | TRBV2 | CASRGTVQETQYF | TGTGCCAGCAGGGGGACAGTACAAGAGACCCAGTACTTC
few | . | TRBJ2-7 | TRBV5-6 | CASSLEHEQYF | TGTGCCAGCAGCTTGGAACACGAGCAGTACTTC
. | . | TRBJ1-2 | TRBV6-1 | CASSEPGPRGYTF | TGTGCCAGCAGTGAACCTGGCCCCAGGGGCTACACCTTC
. | . | TRBJ2-7 | TRBV25-1 | CASSEFPGEQYF | TGTGCCAGCAGTGAATTTCCGGGCGAGCAGTACTTC
few | . | TRBJ2-7 | TRBV4-3 | CASSQDLGREQYF | TGCGCCAGCAGCCAAGATCTGGGTCGCGAGCAGTACTTC